This paragraph covers one T cell receptor beta chain sequence. Its antigen target is currently unknown. This may be a read error, as it is one base from a much larger clone. The method behind the library was 5' RACE. Sequencing was performed on an Illumina HiSeq 2500. A second PCR of about 7 to 12 cycles was run with a J-beta primer mix and a sample-barcoded 5' primer. A template-switch 5' adaptor carrying 12 random nucleotides introduced a unique molecular identifier onto each TCR beta cDNA molecule. Each sample yielded at least 2.5 million CDR3-containing paired-end reads. All of the RNA was converted into first-strand cDNA using the Mint cDNA synthesis kit, with a TRBC-specific oligonucleotide serving as the primer. All cDNA was treated with uracil-DNA glycosylase and then went through a first 18-cycle PCR with the universal primers M1SS and BC2_uni_R. In the authors' own workflow: Each sample was normalized by randomly selecting 1 million high-quality reads, each carrying a distinct molecular identifier. Instead of being binned into consensus sequences, reads with shared molecular identifiers were discarded. MiTCR, with a Q25 quality threshold and the strictest error-elimination algorithm, was used for CDR3 identification, clonotype clustering and error correction. A nonparametric unseen species model with Euler transformation was used to estimate a lower bound on total TCR beta diversity. Using fastp at Q25 and MiXCR, TCRdb reprocessed the public reads and kept productive beta chains. One record per CDR3 amino acid sequence lists the most common genes and DNA. In this record, the V and J calls reflect TCRdb's handling and not the investigators' own analysis. The sample table holds hundreds of thousands of distinct CDR3 sequences, of which around 31% were seen once. The ten largest account for around 14% of the sample.

This entry belongs to a study of blood T cells in healthy people across ages (dated by TCRdb to between 2014 and 2016). About the study as a whole: Template switching captured roughly one uniquely barcoded TCR beta cDNA molecule per two T cells in model experiments. Age-related changes in TCR beta repertoire diversity were measured in the study by deep sequencing normalized with unique cDNA molecular identifiers. Donors were grouped into four age groups: young (average about 15 years), middle-aged (39), aged (62) and long-lived (82). To avoid experimental bias, donors of different ages were randomly spread across the sequencing lanes. Two additional independent replicas of 1 million unique cDNA reads from the same blood draw were analyzed for two donors (one aged 18 to 30 and one aged 80 or older). What the study reported, not specific to this receptor: Donor CMV infection status was unknown, potentially confounding age-related changes in expanded clonotypes. As age increased, observed TCR beta diversity per million T cells dropped in a roughly linear way, and a significant reduction was already evident by age roughly 40. Since profiling was done on bulk unsorted PBMCs, naive and antigen-experienced compartments could not be conclusively compared. Compared with the aged group, the long-lived group had more naive CD4+ T cells, fewer expanded clones and increased TCR diversity, a pattern suggesting age selection. Estimates of total diversity based on one million sequenced T cells were regarded as lower bounds and as underestimates. A strong correlation was found between observed TCR beta diversity and the percentage of naive T cells measured by flow cytometry.

Systemically healthy Caucasian individuals from Russia, 35 to 50 in total and aged roughly 6 to 95 years, were included as donors. About 10 milliliters of peripheral blood were collected from each donor into EDTA-treated Vacutainer tubes. Ficoll-Paque density-gradient centrifugation was used to isolate PBMCs, with at least 7 million per sample. Total RNA was extracted from PBMCs with Trizol reagent, with at least 5 micrograms obtained per sample. For every donor, flow cytometry on a PBMC aliquot measured the percentage of naive CD45RAhigh/CD27high T cells. The germline V gene encodes CDR1 MNHEY and CDR2 SVGEGT. The CDR3 numbers 15 residues from cysteine through phenylalanine. Here the CDR3 DNA is all that survives: 45 bases in frame from base 1.

The sequence joins TRBV6-2 or TRBV6-3 to TRBJ2-3; the D segment might be TRBD1 or TRBD2, since each matches 6 bases. Sample: blood. This clonotype was obtained from an elderly woman in good health. Read as DNA, the sequence is TGTGCCAGCAGACCTGCCGGGGGCGGCACAGATGCGCAGTATTTT. This gives the protein CASRPAGGGTDAQYF.